The 20 T cell receptor beta chains listed next were all sequenced from one sample in a study of cytotoxic CD8 clonotypes in ibrutinib-treated CLL. Generated by immunoSEQ multiplex PCR, the TCRdb table keeps only in-frame clones and is missing some. The sample shows some 310,000 clones, around four fifths of them seen only once. This sample comprised PBMCs, obtained before ibrutinib treatment. The receptors derive from a human donor with chronic lymphocytic leukemia.

This sequence joins TRBV6-5 and TRBJ1-3; possibly TRBD1 for D (5 bases). V was pared by 6 bases and J by 4 bases, with 13 bases between. Germline lookup yields CDR1 MNHEY and CDR2 SVGAGI. The CDR3 covers 14 residues. The CDR3 spells CASRWGGAGNTIYF. As DNA, the CDR3 is TGTGCCAGCAGATGGGGAGGGGCGGGAAACACCATATATTTT.

The chain joins TRBV2 to TRBJ1-2, with unresolved D. Germline CDR1 reads SNHLY; CDR2 reads FYNNEI. The CDR3 is 9 residues long. Trimming took 5 bases from V and 11 from J, leaving 6 bases between them. In DNA, the CDR3 is TGTGCCAGCAGTTCGACTTACACCTTC. This translates into CASSSTYTF.

This clone has just one count. The rearrangement links TRBV18 to TRBJ1-2; D unclear. The CDR3 is 13 amino acids. With 3 bases removed from V and 6 bases from J, the gap between germline ends came to 11 bases. Looked up from germline, CDR1 is KGHSH and CDR2 is LQKENI. CDR3 sequence (DNA): TGTGCCAGCTCACCTCGGGGAGAGGATGGCTACACCTTC. Translating it yields CASSPRGEDGYTF.

The chain combines TRBV9 with TRBJ1-1; D unresolved. This CDR3 contains 14 residues. Trimming cost V 0 bases and J 1 base, with 7 bases left between them. The germline V gene encodes CDR1 SGDLS and CDR2 YYNGEE. CDR3 region: CASSVVVANTEAFF. The CDR3, as DNA: TGTGCCAGCAGCGTAGTTGTAGCGAACACTGAAGCTTTCTTT.

The CDR3 sequence is CASSLTFRISGNTIYF. CDR3 in DNA: TGTGCCAGCAGCTTAACGTTCAGGATCTCTGGAAACACCATATATTTT. V gene TRBV7-2 combines with J gene TRBJ1-3; no firm D call. The V end was cut by 2 bases, the J end by 0 bases, with 11 bases between. CDR1 and CDR2 (germline): SGHTA, FQGNSA. This CDR3 contains 16 residues.

The rearrangement links TRBV7-2 to TRBJ2-1; TRBD2 agrees at 13 bases. The trim removed 5 bases at V and 7 bases at J, leaving 11 bases unmatched. Germline V gene lookup returns CDR1 SGHTA and CDR2 FQGNSA. The CDR3 length is 17 residues. CDR3 region: CASSPRTSGSHGNEQFF. The CDR3 DNA sequence: TGTGCCAGCAGCCCCAGGACTAGCGGGAGCCATGGGAATGAGCAGTTCTTC.

The chain carries TRBV19 and TRBJ2-3; 7 bases are a match to TRBD1. CDR1 is LNHDA, CDR2 SQIVND, per germline (reference sequence). The CDR3 extends over 14 amino acids. The V and J ends lost 5 bases and 2 bases, in that order; junction bases with no gene match: 4. The CDR3 DNA is TGTGCCAGTAGTGAACAGGGGACCACAGATACGCAGTATTTT. Protein sequence: CASSEQGTTDTQYF.

The chain uses TRBV6-5 and TRBJ1-2; possible D gene TRBD1, 5 bases. Trimming shortened V by 0 bases and J by 7 bases, and 12 bases separated the two germline ends. The CDR3 sequence is 14 residues long. Germline CDR1 and CDR2: MNHEY and SVGAGI. The CDR3 DNA sequence: TGTGCCAGCAGTTACTCGAGACAGCTTAGTGGCTACACCTTC. Translation: CASSYSRQLSGYTF.

The chain recombines TRBV15 with TRBJ2-7, with D hard to call. The CDR3 runs to 13 residues. Germline V lookup: CDR1 LNHNV, CDR2 YYDKDF (reference sequence). With 0 bases removed from V and 3 bases from J, the gap between germline ends came to 6 bases. CDR3 sequence: CATSRDRNYEQYF. In nucleotides, the CDR3 is TGTGCCACCAGCAGAGATCGGAACTACGAGCAGTACTTC.

CDR3 in DNA: TGTGCCAGCAGTAATCCGAATCAGCCCCAGCATTTT. It encodes CASSNPNQPQHF. The genes are TRBV6-6 and TRBJ1-5; D gene ambiguous. The germline V gene encodes CDR1 MNHNY and CDR2 SVGAGI (reference sequence). V dropped 5 bases and J dropped 4 bases, with 6 bases sitting between them. CDR3 length equals 12 residues.

The chain couples TRBV9 to TRBJ1-3; D remains ambiguous. V shed 1 base and J shed 8 bases, with 7 bases lying between them. Germline CDR1 and CDR2: SGDLS and YYNGEE. The CDR3 runs to 12 residues. The CDR3, as DNA: TGTGCCAGCAGCGTAATAGGTGACACCATATATTTT. Translation gives CASSVIGDTIYF.

This chain connects TRBV9 to TRBJ2-7; 8 bases align to TRBD2. The CDR3 contains 15 residues. Unmatched junction bases numbered 7, after V lost 4 bases and J lost 1 base. Germline V gene data show CDR1 as SGDLS and CDR2 as YYNGEE. CDR3 residues: CASSSLAGGSYEQYF. The CDR3, as DNA: TGTGCCAGCAGCTCCTTGGCGGGAGGTTCCTACGAGCAGTACTTC.

The rearrangement links TRBV7-3 to TRBJ2-1; D unresolved. Germline lookup yields CDR1 SGHTA and CDR2 FQGTGA. The CDR3 spans 14 residues. Deletions cut 0 bases from V and 6 bases from J, with 9 bases between. The CDR3 DNA reads as TGTGCCAGCAGCTTAACGGGAAGCGCCAATGAGCAGTTCTTC. Translated: CASSLTGSANEQFF.

A single count supports this clone. This chain uses TRBV19 with TRBJ2-1; D remains unclear. Trimming cost V 0 bases and J 6 bases, with 12 bases left between them. The V gene's germline CDR1 is LNHDA and CDR2 SQIVND (reference sequence). CDR3 length equals 15 residues. CDR3 region: CASSIDLLRINEQFF. In nucleotides, the CDR3 is TGTGCCAGTAGTATAGATCTCTTACGGATCAATGAGCAGTTCTTC.

The chain employs TRBV10-3 and TRBJ2-2; TRBD1 is a possible D gene (5 bases). The CDR3 has 14 amino acids. Germline assignment: CDR1 ENHRY and CDR2 SYGVKD. The germline V and J ends were trimmed by 6 bases and 0 bases, with 8 bases remaining between them. In DNA, the CDR3 is TGTGCCATCAGCGACAGACCGAACACCGGGGAGCTGTTTTTT. As protein: CAISDRPNTGELFF.

The V gene is TRBV10-3, the J gene TRBJ2-5; D possibly corresponds to TRBD1 (6 bases). The CDR3 length is 14 residues. Looked up from germline, CDR1 is ENHRY and CDR2 is SYGVKD. V lost 7 bases and J 2 bases, leaving 14 bases between the germline ends. This CDR3 reads CAITPNGQQETQYF. The CDR3 bases are TGTGCCATCACCCCGAATGGACAGCAAGAGACCCAGTACTTC.

V and J are TRBV11-2 and TRBJ1-1, with D uncertain. CDR1 and CDR2 (germline): SGHAT, FQNNGV. CDR3 length: 13 amino acids. Trimming cost V 5 bases and J 6 bases, with 13 bases left between them. The CDR3 DNA is TGTGCCAGCAGCCCCGTCGGGGTGGCTGAAGCTTTCTTT. Its protein is CASSPVGVAEAFF.

CDR3 DNA: TGTGCCAGCAGCATCATAGCGGGACAGGGGGCGTCTGGGGAGCTGTTTTTT. Its protein is CASSIIAGQGASGELFF. The chain combines TRBV21-1 with TRBJ2-2; TRBD1, the D gene given by the table, was not confirmed from the DNA. TRBV21-1 is termed a pseudogene. The CDR3 loop spans 17 amino acids.

This clone came up once. V and J are TRBV27 and TRBJ2-3; D possibly corresponds to TRBD1 (5 bases). Trimming removed 2 bases at V and 6 bases at J, with 15 bases between. CDR1 and CDR2 from the germline V gene are MNHEY and SMNVEV (reference sequence). This CDR3 is 15 amino acids long. CDR3 sequence (DNA): TGTGCCAGCAGTTTAAATAGGGGTCTTTACGATACGCAGTATTTT. The encoded protein is CASSLNRGLYDTQYF.

The chain carries TRBV27 and TRBJ2-7; 11 nucleotides match TRBD2. The CDR3 covers 17 residues. Per the germline V gene, CDR1 is MNHEY and CDR2 is SMNVEV (reference sequence). Trimming cost V 5 bases and J 3 bases; bases outside gene matches: 12. CDR3 DNA: TGTGCCAGCAGTCTCTCCTATAGCGGGAGGGCCCGCTACGAGCAGTACTTC. This encodes CASSLSYSGRARYEQYF.